Sequencing of this TCR beta chain was carried out in a study of naive and memory T cell subsets. With 2 bases removed from V and 3 bases from J, the gap between germline ends came to 11 bases. The CDR3 sequence is 14 residues long. Germline CDR1 and CDR2: DFQATT and SNEGSKA (reference sequence). An equimolar mix of two oligonucleotides served as the beta constant-region primer for TRBC1 and TRBC2. MiXCR was run by TCRdb on the UMI-ligation and nested PCR reads, yielding one entry per CDR3 protein. The sample has around 160,000 distinct CDR3 sequences, 15% to 20% seen once. Sequencing input: naive CD4+ T cells from blood. The chain recombines TRBV20-1 with TRBJ2-1, with a possible D match to TRBD2 (7 bases). The receptor was isolated from a human donor in good health. DNA of the CDR3: TGCAGTGCTAGACGGGGGGCTGACTACAATGAGCAGTTCTTC. Protein sequence: CSARRGADYNEQFF.